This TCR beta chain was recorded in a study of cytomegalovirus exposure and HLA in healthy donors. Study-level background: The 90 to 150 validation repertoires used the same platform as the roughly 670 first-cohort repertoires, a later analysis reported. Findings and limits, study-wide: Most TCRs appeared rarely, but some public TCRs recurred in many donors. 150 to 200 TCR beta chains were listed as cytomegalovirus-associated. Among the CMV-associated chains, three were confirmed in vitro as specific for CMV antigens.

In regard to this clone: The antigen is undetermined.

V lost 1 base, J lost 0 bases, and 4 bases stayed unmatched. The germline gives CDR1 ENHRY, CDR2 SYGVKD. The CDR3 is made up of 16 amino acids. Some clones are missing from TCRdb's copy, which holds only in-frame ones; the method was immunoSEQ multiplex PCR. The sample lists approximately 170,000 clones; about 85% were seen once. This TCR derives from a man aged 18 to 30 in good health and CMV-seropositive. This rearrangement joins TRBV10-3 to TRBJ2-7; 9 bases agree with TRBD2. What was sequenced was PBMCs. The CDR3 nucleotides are TGTGCCATCAGTGAGTTTGCGGGGGGGAGCTCCTACGAGCAGTACTTC. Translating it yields CAISEFAGGSSYEQYF.